This paragraph covers one T cell receptor beta chain sequence. Original processing methods: Reference gene primer amplification in the assay estimated nucleated cell counts. Sequenced by immunoSEQ multiplex PCR; TCRdb stores in-frame clones only, minus some. From that table come the V and J calls and clone size; the DNA was used to work out D and trimming. The sample has a few hundred thousand clones, roughly 85% seen once. The sample originates from a study of blood T cell repertoires in COVID-19. Study information: The United States, Italy and Spain were the sources of the acute and convalescent COVID-19 samples. PBMCs, B-cell-depleted T cells, or T cells were the source of the cDNA or gDNA that made up the material.

Trimming removed 4 bases at V and 3 bases at J, with 10 bases between. Per germline, CDR1 SNHLY and CDR2 FYNNEI. CDR3 length equals 15 residues. Seattle patients were enrolled while actively infected and followed longitudinally. The TCR originated in a woman in her seventies with COVID-19, enrolled during active disease. Sequenced sample: peripheral blood. This chain connects TRBV2 to TRBJ1-6; tentative D call: TRBD1 (5 bases). The CDR3 reads CASSAQDNYNSPLHF. The CDR3 DNA reads as TGTGCCAGCAGTGCCCAGGACAACTATAATTCACCCCTCCACTTT. The full variable domain, rest sourced from reference TRBV2 and TRBJ1-6, is EPEVTQTPSHQVTQMGQEVILRCVPISNHLYFYWYRQILGQKVEFLVSFYNNEISEKSEIFDDQFSVERPDGSNFTLKIRSTKLEDSAMYFCASSAQDNYNSPLHFGNGTRLTVT.